This note documents a single T cell receptor (beta chain) sequence. Co-extracting RNA and DNA was done with roughly 17-33 mg of unsorted bulk tissue as input. Samples were taken from five separate regions of every tumor. From 400 to 500 ng total RNA, TCR beta cDNA was generated with a primer in the constant region. The TCR beta library was amplified through three nested multiplex PCR rounds in a modified ARM-PCR procedure. The study ran its first two PCR rounds for around 10 cycles each, using TRBV1-TRBV30 forward primers and a C-beta reverse primer. TCRdb re-called the multiplex PCR reads through MiXCR, storing one row per CDR3 protein. This sample has 50,000 to 60,000 distinct CDR3 sequences; about 77% occur once, and the top ten carry around a quarter. The V and J ends lost 6 bases and 3 bases, in that order; junction bases with no gene match: 10. Germline V gene lookup returns CDR1 SGHRS and CDR2 YFSETQ. The CDR3 is 15 amino acids.

The sample originates from a study of tumor-infiltrating lymphocytes in primary liver carcinoma. The J gene is TRBJ2-7, the V gene TRBV5-1; 9 bases match TRBD2. The TCR originated in a man between 35 and 55 years old with primary liver carcinoma and hepatitis B virus infection. Sequencing was carried out using liver tumor tissue from sampling region 5. Subset denoted: tumor region T5, tumor centre. CDR3 loop: CASIFSGSLNYEQYF. CDR3 sequence (DNA): TGCGCCAGCATCTTTAGCGGGAGCCTCAACTACGAGCAGTACTTC.